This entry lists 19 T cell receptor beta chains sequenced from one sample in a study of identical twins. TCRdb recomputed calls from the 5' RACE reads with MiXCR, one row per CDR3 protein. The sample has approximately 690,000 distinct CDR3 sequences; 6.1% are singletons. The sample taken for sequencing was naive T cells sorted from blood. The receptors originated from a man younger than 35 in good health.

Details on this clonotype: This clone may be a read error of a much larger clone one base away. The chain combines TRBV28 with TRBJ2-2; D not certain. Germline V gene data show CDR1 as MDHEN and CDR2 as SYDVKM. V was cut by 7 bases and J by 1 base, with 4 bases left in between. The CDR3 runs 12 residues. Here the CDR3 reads CASTVNTGELFF. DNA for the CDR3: TGTGCCAGCACGGTGAACACCGGGGAGCTGTTTTTT. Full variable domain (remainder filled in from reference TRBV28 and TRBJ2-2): DVKVTQSSRYLVKRTGEKVFLECVQDMDHENMFWYRQDPGLGLRLIYFSYDVKMKEKGDIPEGYSVSREKKERFSLILESASTNQTSMYLCASTVNTGELFFGEGSRLTVL.

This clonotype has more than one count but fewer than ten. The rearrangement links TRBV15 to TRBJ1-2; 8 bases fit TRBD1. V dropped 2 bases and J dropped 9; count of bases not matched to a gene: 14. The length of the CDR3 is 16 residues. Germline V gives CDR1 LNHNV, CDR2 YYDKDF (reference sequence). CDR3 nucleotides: TGTGCCACCAGCAGACAACCCGGGACAGGTGCTTCGAGCTACACCTTC. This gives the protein CATSRQPGTGASSYTF.

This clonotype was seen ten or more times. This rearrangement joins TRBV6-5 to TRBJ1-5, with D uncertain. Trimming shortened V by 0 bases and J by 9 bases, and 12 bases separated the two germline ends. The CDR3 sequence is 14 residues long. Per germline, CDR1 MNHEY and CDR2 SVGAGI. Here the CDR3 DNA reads TGTGCCAGCAGTTACTCGAAGGTCGGATGGCCCCAGCATTTT. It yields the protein CASSYSKVGWPQHF.

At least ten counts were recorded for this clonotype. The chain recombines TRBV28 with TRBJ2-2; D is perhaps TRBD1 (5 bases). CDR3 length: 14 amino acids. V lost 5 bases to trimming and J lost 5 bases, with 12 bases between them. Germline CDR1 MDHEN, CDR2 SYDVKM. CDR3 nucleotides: TGTGCCAGCAGTCCCTCCCCAGGGACCGGGGAGCTGTTTTTT. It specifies CASSPSPGTGELFF.

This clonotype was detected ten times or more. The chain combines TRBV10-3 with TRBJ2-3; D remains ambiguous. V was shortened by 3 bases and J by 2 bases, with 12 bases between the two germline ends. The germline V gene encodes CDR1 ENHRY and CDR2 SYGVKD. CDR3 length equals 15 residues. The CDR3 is CAISEPPPATDTQYF. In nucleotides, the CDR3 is TGTGCCATCAGTGAACCTCCGCCGGCCACAGATACGCAGTATTTT.

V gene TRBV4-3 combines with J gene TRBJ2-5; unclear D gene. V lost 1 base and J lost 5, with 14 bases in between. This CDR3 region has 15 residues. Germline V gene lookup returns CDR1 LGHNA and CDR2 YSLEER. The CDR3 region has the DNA TGCGCCAGCAGCCAAGGACTGTTAGTAGGCGAGACCCAGTACTTC. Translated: CASSQGLLVGETQYF.

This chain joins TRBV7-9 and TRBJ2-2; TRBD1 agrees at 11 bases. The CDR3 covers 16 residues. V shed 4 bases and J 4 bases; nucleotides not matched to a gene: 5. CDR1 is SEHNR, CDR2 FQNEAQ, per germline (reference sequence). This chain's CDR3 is CASSYGQGAGTGELFF. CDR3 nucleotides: TGTGCCAGCAGCTACGGACAGGGGGCGGGCACCGGGGAGCTGTTTTTT.

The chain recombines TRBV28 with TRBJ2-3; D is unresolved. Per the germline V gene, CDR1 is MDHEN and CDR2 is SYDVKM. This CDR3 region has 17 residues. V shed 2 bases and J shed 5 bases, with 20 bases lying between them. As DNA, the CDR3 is TGTGCCAGCAGTTTACTTGGTGTTAGCTTATACGGAGATACGCAGTATTTT. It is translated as CASSLLGVSLYGDTQYF.

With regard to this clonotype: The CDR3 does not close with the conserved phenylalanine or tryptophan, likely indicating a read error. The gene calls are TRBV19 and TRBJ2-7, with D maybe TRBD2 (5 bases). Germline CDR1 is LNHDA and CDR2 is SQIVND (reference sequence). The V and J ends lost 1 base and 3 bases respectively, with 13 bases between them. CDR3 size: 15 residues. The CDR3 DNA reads TGTGCCAGTAGTATAGTTGAGGGCCAGATCTACGAGCAGTACTCC. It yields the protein CASSIVEGQIYEQYS.

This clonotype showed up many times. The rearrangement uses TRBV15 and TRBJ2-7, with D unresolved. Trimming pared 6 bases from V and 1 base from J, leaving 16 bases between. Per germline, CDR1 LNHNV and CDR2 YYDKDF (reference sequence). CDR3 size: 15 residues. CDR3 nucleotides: TGTGCCACCAGTATAGGGCTAGATGCGTCCTACGAGCAGTACGTC. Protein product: CATSIGLDASYEQYV.

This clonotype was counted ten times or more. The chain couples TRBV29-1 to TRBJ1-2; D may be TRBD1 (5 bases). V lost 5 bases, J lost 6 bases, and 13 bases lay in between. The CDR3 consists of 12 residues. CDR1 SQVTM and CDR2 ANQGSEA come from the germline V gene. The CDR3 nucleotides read TGCAGCGTTCCGATAGTAGGGGATGGCTACACCTTC. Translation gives CSVPIVGDGYTF.

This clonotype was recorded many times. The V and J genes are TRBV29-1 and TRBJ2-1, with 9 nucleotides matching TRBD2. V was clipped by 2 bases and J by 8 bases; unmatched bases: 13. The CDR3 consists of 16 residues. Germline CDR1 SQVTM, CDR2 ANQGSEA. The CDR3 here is CSVEIMLAGGPDEQFF. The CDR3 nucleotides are TGCAGCGTTGAAATAATGTTGGCGGGAGGGCCGGATGAGCAGTTCTTC.

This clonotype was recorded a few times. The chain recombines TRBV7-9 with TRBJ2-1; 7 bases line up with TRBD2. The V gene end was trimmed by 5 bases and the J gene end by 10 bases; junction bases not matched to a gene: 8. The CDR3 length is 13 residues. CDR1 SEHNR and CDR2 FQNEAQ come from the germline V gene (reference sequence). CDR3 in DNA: TGTGCCAGCAGCCTTCCACTAGCGAGAGAGCAGTTCTTC. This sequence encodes CASSLPLAREQFF.

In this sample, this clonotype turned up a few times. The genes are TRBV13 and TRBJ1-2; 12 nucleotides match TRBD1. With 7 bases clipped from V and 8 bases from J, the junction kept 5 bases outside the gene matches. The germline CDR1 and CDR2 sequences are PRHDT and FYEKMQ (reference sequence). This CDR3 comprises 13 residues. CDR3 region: CASTRDRGQGYTF. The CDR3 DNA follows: TGTGCCAGCACGAGGGACAGGGGGCAGGGCTACACCTTC.

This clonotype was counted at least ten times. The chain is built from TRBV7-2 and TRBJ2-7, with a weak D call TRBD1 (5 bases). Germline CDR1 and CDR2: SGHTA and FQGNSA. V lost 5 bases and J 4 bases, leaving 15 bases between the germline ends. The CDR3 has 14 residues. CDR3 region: CASSPRQYPYEQYV. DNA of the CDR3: TGTGCCAGCAGCCCGCGACAGTATCCGTACGAGCAGTACGTC.

The CDR3, as DNA: TGCAGTGCTAGAGCCGACAGGGCCCTCGCCACCGGGGAGCTGTTTTTT. Residues: CSARADRALATGELFF. This rearrangement joins TRBV20-1 to TRBJ2-2, with 7 bases aligning to TRBD1. The CDR3 covers 16 residues. Germline V gene sequence: CDR1 DFQATT, CDR2 SNEGSKA (reference sequence). V trimming: 1 base; J trimming: 4 bases; junction bases outside the gene matches: 9.

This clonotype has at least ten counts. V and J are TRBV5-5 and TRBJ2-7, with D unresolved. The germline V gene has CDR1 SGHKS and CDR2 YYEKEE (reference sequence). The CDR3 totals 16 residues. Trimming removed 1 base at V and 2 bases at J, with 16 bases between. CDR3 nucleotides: TGTGCCAGCAGCTTGAATTCGATAGGTGAACCCTACGAGCAGTACTTC. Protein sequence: CASSLNSIGEPYEQYF.

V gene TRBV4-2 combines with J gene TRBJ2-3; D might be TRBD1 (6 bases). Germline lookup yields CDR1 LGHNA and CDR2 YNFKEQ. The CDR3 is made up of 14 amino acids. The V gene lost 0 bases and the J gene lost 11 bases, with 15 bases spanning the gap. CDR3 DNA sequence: TGTGCCAGCAGCCAAGAGACAGGCGAGGGGAAGCAGTATTTT. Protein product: CASSQETGEGKQYF.

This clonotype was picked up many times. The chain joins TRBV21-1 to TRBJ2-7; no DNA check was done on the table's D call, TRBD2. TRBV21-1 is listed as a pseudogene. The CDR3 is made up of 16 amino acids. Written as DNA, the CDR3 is TGTGCCAGCAGCAACGGGACTAGCGGGAGTAGGTACGAGCAGTACTTC. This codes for CASSNGTSGSRYEQYF.